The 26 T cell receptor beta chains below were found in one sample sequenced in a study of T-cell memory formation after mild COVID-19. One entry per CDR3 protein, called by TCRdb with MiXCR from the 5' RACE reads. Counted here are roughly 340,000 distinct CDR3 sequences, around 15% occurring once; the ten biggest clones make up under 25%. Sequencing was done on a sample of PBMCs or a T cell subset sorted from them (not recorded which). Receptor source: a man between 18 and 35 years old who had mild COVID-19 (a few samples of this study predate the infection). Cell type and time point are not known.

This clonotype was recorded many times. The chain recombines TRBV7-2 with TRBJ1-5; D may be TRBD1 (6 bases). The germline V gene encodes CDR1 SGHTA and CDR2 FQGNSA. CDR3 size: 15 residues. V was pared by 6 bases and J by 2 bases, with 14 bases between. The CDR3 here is CASRPGAAGNQPQHF. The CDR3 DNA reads TGTGCCAGCAGACCGGGGGCGGCGGGCAATCAGCCCCAGCATTTT.

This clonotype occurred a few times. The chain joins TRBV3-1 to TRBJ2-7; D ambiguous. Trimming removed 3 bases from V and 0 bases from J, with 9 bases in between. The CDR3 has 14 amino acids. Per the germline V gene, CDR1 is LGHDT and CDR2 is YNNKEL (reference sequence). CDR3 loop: CASSQHYNSYEQYV. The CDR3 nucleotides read TGTGCCAGCAGCCAGCACTACAACTCCTACGAGCAGTACGTC.

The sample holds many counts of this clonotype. This CDR3 reads CASRPGQGIARNYGYTF. In DNA, the CDR3 is TGTGCCAGCAGACCGGGACAGGGAATCGCAAGGAACTATGGCTACACCTTC. The V and J genes are TRBV2 and TRBJ1-2; TRBD1 matches at 9 bases. J gave up 2 bases and V 6 bases, and 13 bases lay outside the gene matches. Germline V CDR1 and CDR2: SNHLY, FYNNEI. The CDR3 is 17 amino acids.

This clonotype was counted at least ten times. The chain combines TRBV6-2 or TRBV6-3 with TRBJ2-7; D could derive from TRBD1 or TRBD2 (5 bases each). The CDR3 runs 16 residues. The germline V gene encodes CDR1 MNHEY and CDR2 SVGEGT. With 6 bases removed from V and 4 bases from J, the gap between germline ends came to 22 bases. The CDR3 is CASSRRGPRITYEQYF. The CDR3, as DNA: TGTGCCAGCAGCCGAAGGGGACCGCGAATTACTTACGAGCAGTACTTC.

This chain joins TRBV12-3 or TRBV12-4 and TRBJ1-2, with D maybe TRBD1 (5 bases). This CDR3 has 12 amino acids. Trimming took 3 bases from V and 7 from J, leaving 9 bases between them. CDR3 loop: CASSFQGGGYTF. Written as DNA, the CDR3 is TGTGCCAGCAGTTTCCAGGGAGGTGGCTACACCTTC.

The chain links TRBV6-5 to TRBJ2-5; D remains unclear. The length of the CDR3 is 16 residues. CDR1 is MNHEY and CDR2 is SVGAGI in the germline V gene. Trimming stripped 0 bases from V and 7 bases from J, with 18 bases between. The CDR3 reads CASSYSYFDGLGTQYF. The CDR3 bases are TGTGCCAGCAGTTACTCGTATTTCGATGGGTTGGGGACCCAGTACTTC.

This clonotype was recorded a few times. CDR3 sequence: CASSSGRWNEQFF. The CDR3 nucleotides read TGCGCCAGCAGCTCCGGAAGGTGGAATGAGCAGTTCTTC. This chain uses TRBV5-1 with TRBJ2-1; the D is unclear. Trimming shortened V by 3 bases and J by 7 bases, and 11 bases separated the two germline ends. The CDR3 totals 13 residues. Germline values: CDR1 SGHRS, CDR2 YFSETQ.

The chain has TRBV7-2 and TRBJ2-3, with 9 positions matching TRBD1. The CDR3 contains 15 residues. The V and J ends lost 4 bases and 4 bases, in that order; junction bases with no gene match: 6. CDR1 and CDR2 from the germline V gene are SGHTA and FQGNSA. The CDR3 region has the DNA TGTGCCAGCAGCTCGCGCCGGGACAGGGCAGATACGCAGTATTTT. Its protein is CASSSRRDRADTQYF.

In nucleotides, the CDR3 is TGTGCCAGCAGTCGAGTGGACAGGAGGGAGACCCAGTACTTC. It codes for CASSRVDRRETQYF. This chain connects TRBV3-1 to TRBJ2-5; 7 nucleotides match TRBD1. Germline CDR1 is LGHDT and CDR2 is YNNKEL (reference sequence). The CDR3 extends over 14 amino acids. V was clipped by 6 bases and J by 5 bases; unmatched bases: 9.

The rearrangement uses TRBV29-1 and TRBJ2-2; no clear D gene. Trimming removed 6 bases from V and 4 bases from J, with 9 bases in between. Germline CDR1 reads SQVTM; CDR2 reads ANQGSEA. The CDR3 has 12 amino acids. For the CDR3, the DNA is TGCAGCGTGCCAGACCCCACCGGGGAGCTGTTTTTT. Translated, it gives CSVPDPTGELFF.

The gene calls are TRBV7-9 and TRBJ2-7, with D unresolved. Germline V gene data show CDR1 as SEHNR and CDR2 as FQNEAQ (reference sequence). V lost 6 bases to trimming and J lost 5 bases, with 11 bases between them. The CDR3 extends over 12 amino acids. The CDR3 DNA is TGTGCCAGCAGTCAATCTGGGAACGAGCAGTACTTC. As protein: CASSQSGNEQYF.

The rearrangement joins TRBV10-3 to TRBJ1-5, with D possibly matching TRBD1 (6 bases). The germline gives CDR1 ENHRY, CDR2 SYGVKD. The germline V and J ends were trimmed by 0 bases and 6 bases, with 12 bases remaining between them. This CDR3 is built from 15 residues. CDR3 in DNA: TGTGCCATCAGTGAGTCAGGGGGGCCAGGTCAGCCCCAGCATTTT. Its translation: CAISESGGPGQPQHF.

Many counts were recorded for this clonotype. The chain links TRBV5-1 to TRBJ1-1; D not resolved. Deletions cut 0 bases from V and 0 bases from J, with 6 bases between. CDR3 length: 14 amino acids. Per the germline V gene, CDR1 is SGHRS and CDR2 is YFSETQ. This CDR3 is CASSLGTMNTEAFF. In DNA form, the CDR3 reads TGCGCCAGCAGCTTGGGCACTATGAACACTGAAGCTTTCTTT.

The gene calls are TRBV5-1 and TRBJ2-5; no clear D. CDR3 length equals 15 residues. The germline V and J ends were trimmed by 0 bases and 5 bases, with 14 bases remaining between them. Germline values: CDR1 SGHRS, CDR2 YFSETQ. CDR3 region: CASSLGQAVRETQYF. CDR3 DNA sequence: TGCGCCAGCAGCTTGGGGCAGGCAGTCCGGGAGACCCAGTACTTC.

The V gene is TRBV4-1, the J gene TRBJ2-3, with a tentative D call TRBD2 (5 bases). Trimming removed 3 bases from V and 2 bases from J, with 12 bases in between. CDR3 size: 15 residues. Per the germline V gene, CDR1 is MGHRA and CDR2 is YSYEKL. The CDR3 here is CASSHIEGDTDTQYF. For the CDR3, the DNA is TGCGCCAGCAGCCACATTGAGGGAGACACAGATACGCAGTATTTT.

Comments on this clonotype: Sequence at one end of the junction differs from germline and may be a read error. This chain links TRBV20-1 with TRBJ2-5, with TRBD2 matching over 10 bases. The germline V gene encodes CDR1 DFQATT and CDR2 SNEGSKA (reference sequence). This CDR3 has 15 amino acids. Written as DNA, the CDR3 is TGCAGTGCGAGAGGAGCGGGGGGGCCAAAAGAGACCCAGTACTTC. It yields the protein CSARGAGGPKETQYF.

CDR3 loop: CASSSSGALQETQYF. The CDR3, as DNA: TGTGCCAGCAGCTCATCGGGGGCCCTCCAAGAGACCCAGTACTTC. This chain uses TRBV7-7 with TRBJ2-5; the D call may be TRBD1 or TRBD2 (6 bases each). V was trimmed by 4 bases and J by 1 base, leaving 13 bases between them. The CDR3 consists of 15 residues. CDR1 and CDR2 from the germline V gene are SSHAT and FNYEAQ (reference sequence).

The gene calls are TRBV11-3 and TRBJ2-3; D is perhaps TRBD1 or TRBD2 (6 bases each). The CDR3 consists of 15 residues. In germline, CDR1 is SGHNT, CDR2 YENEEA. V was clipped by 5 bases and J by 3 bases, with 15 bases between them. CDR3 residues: CASSPGGRSTDTQYF. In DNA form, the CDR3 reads TGTGCCAGCAGCCCCGGGGGCCGTAGTACAGATACGCAGTATTTT. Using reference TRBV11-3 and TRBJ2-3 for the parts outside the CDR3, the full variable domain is EAGVVQSPRYKIIEKKQPVAFWCNPISGHNTLYWYLQNLGQGPELLIRYENEEAVDDSQLPKDRFSAERLKGVDSTLKIQPAELGDSAVYLCASSPGGRSTDTQYFGPGTRLTVL.

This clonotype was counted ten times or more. The CDR3 reads CSAPGSGRTLTPQYF. In nucleotides, the CDR3 is TGCAGTGCTCCCGGTTCGGGGCGGACGTTAACGCCGCAGTATTTT. This rearrangement joins TRBV20-1 to TRBJ2-3, with D perhaps TRBD1 or TRBD2 (5 bases each). The germline V and J ends were trimmed by 5 bases and 10 bases, with 25 bases remaining between them. In germline, CDR1 is DFQATT, CDR2 SNEGSKA (reference sequence). The CDR3 length is 15 residues.

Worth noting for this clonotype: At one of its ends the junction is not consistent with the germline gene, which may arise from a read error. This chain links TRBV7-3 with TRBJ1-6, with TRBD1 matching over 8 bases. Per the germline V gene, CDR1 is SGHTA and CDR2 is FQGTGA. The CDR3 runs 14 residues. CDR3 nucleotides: TGTGACAGCAGCCCGGGACAGGAGAATTCACCCCTCCACTTT. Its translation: CDSSPGQENSPLHF.

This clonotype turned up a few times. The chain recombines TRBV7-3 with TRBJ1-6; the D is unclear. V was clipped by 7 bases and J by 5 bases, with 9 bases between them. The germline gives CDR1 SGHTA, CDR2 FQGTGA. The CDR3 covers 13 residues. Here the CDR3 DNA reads TGTGCCAGCAAGGTCGGCCATAATTCACCCCTCCACTTT. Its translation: CASKVGHNSPLHF.

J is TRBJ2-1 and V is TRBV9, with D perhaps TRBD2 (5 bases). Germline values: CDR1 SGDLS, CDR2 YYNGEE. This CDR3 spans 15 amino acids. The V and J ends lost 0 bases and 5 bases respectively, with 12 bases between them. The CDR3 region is CASSVGSGRNNEQFF. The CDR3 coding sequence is TGTGCCAGCAGCGTAGGGAGCGGTCGGAACAATGAGCAGTTCTTC. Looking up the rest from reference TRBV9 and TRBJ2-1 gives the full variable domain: DSGVTQTPKHLITATGQRVTLRCSPRSGDLSVYWYQQSLDQGLQFLIQYYNGEERAKGNILERFSAQQFPDLHSELNLSSLELGDSALYFCASSVGSGRNNEQFFGPGTRLTVL.

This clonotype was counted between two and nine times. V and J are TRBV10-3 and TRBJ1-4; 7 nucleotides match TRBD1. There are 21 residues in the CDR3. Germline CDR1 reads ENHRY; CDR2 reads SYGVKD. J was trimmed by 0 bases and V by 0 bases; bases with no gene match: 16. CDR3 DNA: TGTGCCATCAGTGAGTCGATAGGTGAAGGGGGCCTCTGGGCAACTAATGAAAAACTGTTTTTT. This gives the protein CAISESIGEGGLWATNEKLFF.

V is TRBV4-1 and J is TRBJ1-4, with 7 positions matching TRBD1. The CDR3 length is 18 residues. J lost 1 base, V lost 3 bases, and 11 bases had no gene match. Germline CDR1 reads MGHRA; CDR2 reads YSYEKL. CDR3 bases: TGCGCCAGCAGCCAGTTGACTCTGCGGGACAGAACTAATGAAAAACTGTTTTTT. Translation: CASSQLTLRDRTNEKLFF.

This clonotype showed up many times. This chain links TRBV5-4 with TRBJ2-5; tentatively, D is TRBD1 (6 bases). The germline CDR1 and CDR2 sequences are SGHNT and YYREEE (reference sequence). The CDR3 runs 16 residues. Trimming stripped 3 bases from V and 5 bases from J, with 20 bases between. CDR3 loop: CASSSSGTPKGETQYF. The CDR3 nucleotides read TGTGCCAGCAGCTCATCCGGGACACCGAAGGGGGAGACCCAGTACTTC.

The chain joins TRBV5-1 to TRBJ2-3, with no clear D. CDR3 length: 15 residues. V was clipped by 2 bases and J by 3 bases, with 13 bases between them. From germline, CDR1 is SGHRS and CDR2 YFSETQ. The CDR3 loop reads CASSFGLTWTDTQYF. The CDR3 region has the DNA TGCGCCAGCAGCTTTGGCCTAACGTGGACAGATACGCAGTATTTT.